These 22 T cell receptor beta chains originate from one sample sequenced in a study of post-analysis software for immune sequencing data. Overall study findings and caveats: A handful of TRBV segments were significantly more frequent in patients than in controls. TRBV5-6, TRBV5-1 and TRBV20-1 were among these segments.

What these receptors recognize is not known. TCR beta cDNA libraries had unique molecular identifiers. TCRdb independently ran MiXCR on the PCR reads; one entry per CDR3 protein. The profile shows around 190,000 distinct CDR3 sequences, over 25% of them singletons. Sequences were obtained from blood. The receptor source for this set is a girl aged 2 to 17 with multiple sclerosis.

This clonotype was counted ten times or more. The genes are TRBV20-1 and TRBJ2-1; TRBD2 matches 8 bases. Germline V gene data show CDR1 as DFQATT and CDR2 as SNEGSKA (reference sequence). Trimming cost V 4 bases and J 2 bases; bases outside gene matches: 4. This CDR3 region has 14 residues. The CDR3 DNA reads TGCAGTGCTAATGCGGGAGGCGCCTACAATGAGCAGTTCTTC. As protein: CSANAGGAYNEQFF.

J is TRBJ1-2 and V is TRBV7-2, with TRBD1 matching 8 bases. The J segment lost 8 bases and the V segment lost 3 bases, leaving 8 bases of the junction unmatched. CDR3 length: 14 amino acids. Germline V lookup: CDR1 SGHTA, CDR2 FQGNSA. CDR3 nucleotides: TGTGCCAGCAGCTTTGGACAGGGAAAGTTAGGCTACACCTTC. Protein sequence: CASSFGQGKLGYTF.

This clonotype has ten or more counts. The genes are TRBV7-2 and TRBJ2-1, with a possible D match to TRBD2 (7 bases). The length of the CDR3 is 17 residues. V lost 5 bases and J lost 8, with 25 bases in between. Germline values: CDR1 SGHTA, CDR2 FQGNSA. CDR3 sequence: CASSPQGRGPVLDEQFF. The CDR3 nucleotides are TGTGCCAGCAGCCCGCAGGGGCGGGGGCCTGTGTTGGATGAGCAGTTCTTC.

This clonotype was seen repeatedly, ten times or more. The chain employs TRBV5-1 and TRBJ2-7, with TRBD2 matching 7 bases. Trimming removed 4 bases from V and 0 bases from J; junction bases left unmatched: 7. The CDR3 spans 15 residues. Germline values: CDR1 SGHRS, CDR2 YFSETQ. CDR3: CASSGPSGSSYEQYF. DNA for the CDR3: TGCGCCAGCAGCGGGCCTAGCGGATCCTCCTACGAGCAGTACTTC.

This clonotype appeared a few times. The chain links TRBV6-2 or TRBV6-3 to TRBJ1-6; D may be TRBD1 (6 bases). Trimming took 7 bases from V and 4 from J, leaving 11 bases between them. The CDR3 totals 14 residues. Per the germline V gene, CDR1 is MNHEY and CDR2 is SVGEGT. The CDR3 DNA reads TGTGCCAGCACTAGAACAGGGTATAATTCACCCCTCCACTTT. This translates into CASTRTGYNSPLHF.

This clonotype was detected ten times or more. This chain uses TRBV28 with TRBJ2-5; D ambiguous. The ends were cut back, 7 bases at V and 2 bases at J, with 14 bases in the middle. CDR1 MDHEN and CDR2 SYDVKM come from the germline V gene. The length of the CDR3 is 14 residues. The DNA of the CDR3 is TGTGCCAGCAATTCGGCAAGTCGACAAGAGACCCAGTACTTC. It codes for CASNSASRQETQYF.

The chain combines TRBV5-1 with TRBJ2-2; weak D call: TRBD2 (6 bases). Germline V gene lookup returns CDR1 SGHRS and CDR2 YFSETQ. This CDR3 comprises 15 residues. V lost 3 bases to trimming and J lost 0 bases, with 9 bases between them. As DNA, the CDR3 is TGCGCCAGCAGCTCCCTAGCGTCGAACACCGGGGAGCTGTTTTTT. Translated, it gives CASSSLASNTGELFF.

This clonotype was detected many times. The V and J genes are TRBV5-1 and TRBJ2-7; D is ambiguous. The length of the CDR3 is 12 residues. Germline values: CDR1 SGHRS, CDR2 YFSETQ. Trimming removed 0 bases at V and 5 bases at J, with 6 bases between. The DNA of the CDR3 is TGCGCCAGCAGCTTGGCGGCTGACGAGCAGTACTTC. Its translation: CASSLAADEQYF. Together with reference TRBV5-1 and TRBJ2-7, the CDR3 gives the full variable domain: KAGVTQTPRYLIKTRGQQVTLSCSPISGHRSVSWYQQTPGQGLQFLFEYFSETQRNKGNFPGRFSGRQFSNSRSEMNVSTLELGDSALYLCASSLAADEQYFGPGTRLTVT.

Only a few counts were recorded for this clonotype. The DNA for the CDR3 is TGTGCCAGCAGCCAAGGCCATTGGGGCTCACCCCTCCACTTT. Protein sequence: CASSQGHWGSPLHF. The rearrangement joins TRBV3-1 to TRBJ1-6; possible D gene TRBD1, 5 bases. The CDR3 sequence is 14 residues long. Germline V gene data show CDR1 as LGHDT and CDR2 as YNNKEL (reference sequence). Trimming cost V 1 base and J 10 bases, with 11 bases left between them. Variable domain in full (rest from reference TRBV3-1 and TRBJ1-6): DTAVSQTPKYLVTQMGNDKSIKCEQNLGHDTMYWYKQDSKKFLKIMFSYNNKELIINETVPNRFSPKSPDKAHLNLHINSLELGDSAVYFCASSQGHWGSPLHFGNGTRLTVT.

The genes are TRBV20-1 and TRBJ1-5, with D perhaps TRBD1 (5 bases). The CDR3 spans 12 residues. Germline V gene data show CDR1 as DFQATT and CDR2 as SNEGSKA (reference sequence). The V end was cut by 6 bases, the J end by 9 bases, with 15 bases between. This CDR3 reads CSALAGDSPQHF. The CDR3 DNA sequence: TGCAGTGCGCTCGCGGGGGATTCGCCCCAGCATTTT.

This clonotype was seen ten or more times. The chain recombines TRBV29-1 with TRBJ2-7; TRBD2 agrees at 12 bases. After removal of 5 bases from V and 1 base from J, the junction contained 6 bases not matched to a gene. From germline, CDR1 is SQVTM and CDR2 ANQGSEA. The CDR3 totals 15 residues. This CDR3 is CSVWRTSGMSYEQYF. The CDR3 coding sequence is TGCAGCGTTTGGCGGACTAGCGGGATGTCCTACGAGCAGTACTTC.

CDR3 nucleotides: TGCAGTGCTAGAAGAGGCGGGAGAGGAGGACAAGAGACCCAGTACTTC. As protein: CSARRGGRGGQETQYF. The chain employs TRBV20-1 and TRBJ2-5; TRBD2 agrees at 7 bases. The CDR3 runs to 16 residues. Germline V gene lookup returns CDR1 DFQATT and CDR2 SNEGSKA (reference sequence). The V segment lost 2 bases and the J segment 2 bases; nucleotides outside the gene matches: 11.

As for this clonotype: A read error may explain this, as a much larger clone is one base away. The rearrangement joins TRBV20-1 to TRBJ2-1; the match to TRBD2 covers 7 bases. CDR3 size: 15 residues. With 1 base clipped from V and 7 bases from J, the junction kept 10 bases outside the gene matches. CDR1 is DFQATT and CDR2 is SNEGSKA in the germline V gene (reference sequence). The CDR3 DNA sequence: TGCAGTGCTAGAGTGGGGGGGAGGTGGAGTAATGAGCAGTTCTTC. Protein product: CSARVGGRWSNEQFF.

The chain joins TRBV29-1 to TRBJ2-7, with no clear D. The germline gives CDR1 SQVTM, CDR2 ANQGSEA. The CDR3 extends over 11 amino acids. V shed 2 bases and J shed 3 bases, with 5 bases lying between them. The CDR3 sequence: CSVETIYEQYF. CDR3 sequence (DNA): TGCAGCGTTGAAACCATCTACGAGCAGTACTTC.

There are a few counts of this clonotype. This chain links TRBV12-3 or TRBV12-4 with TRBJ1-1; D gene unclear. V lost 3 bases, J lost 2 bases, and 10 bases lay in between. CDR3 length equals 14 residues. The chain's CDR3 is CASSLSQSNTEAFF. Here the CDR3 DNA reads TGTGCCAGCAGTTTGTCACAGAGCAACACTGAAGCTTTCTTT.

The CDR3 spells CASSPSSDTQYF. The CDR3, as DNA: TGTGCCAGCAGTCCTAGCTCAGATACGCAGTATTTT. The V gene is TRBV11-2, the J gene TRBJ2-3; D is possibly TRBD2 (5 bases). Between the trimmed V and J ends, which lost 6 bases and 4 bases, there was a span of 8 bases. The germline V gene encodes CDR1 SGHAT and CDR2 FQNNGV. This CDR3 is built from 12 residues.

The gene calls are TRBV24-1 and TRBJ2-1; 7 bases align to TRBD2. Germline values: CDR1 KGHDR, CDR2 SFDVKD. The CDR3 has 15 amino acids. V lost 4 bases to trimming and J lost 5 bases; unmatched junction nucleotides: 7. The DNA for the CDR3 is TGTGCCACCAGTGAGGGGGGGACGGGACACAATGAGCAGTTCTTC. This encodes CATSEGGTGHNEQFF.

Concerning this clonotype itself: Germline and junction disagree at one end, which may indicate a read error. The chain carries TRBV28 and TRBJ2-7; possibly TRBD1 or TRBD2 for D (6 bases each). Germline assignment: CDR1 MDHEN and CDR2 SYDVKM. The CDR3 extends over 12 amino acids. The CDR3 bases are TGTGCCAGCAGCAGTTTAGGGGGGAGGCTTCACTTC. Its protein is CASSSLGGRLHF.

This clonotype was observed many times. The V gene is TRBV20-1, the J gene TRBJ1-2, with D uncertain. Trimming took 3 bases from V and 8 from J, leaving 7 bases between them. CDR1 and CDR2 from the germline V gene are DFQATT and SNEGSKA (reference sequence). CDR3 length: 10 residues. The CDR3 reads CSARLGGYTF. CDR3 bases: TGCAGTGCTAGGCTTGGCGGCTACACCTTC.

A few counts support this clonotype. The V call is TRBV7-9, the J call TRBJ2-6; D is uncertain. Trimming took off 4 bases at V and 6 bases at J, with 13 bases between the two ends. Looked up from germline, CDR1 is SEHNR and CDR2 is FQNEAQ (reference sequence). The CDR3 contains 15 residues. CDR3 nucleotides: TGTGCCAGCAGCTCCTCGGGTAGGGCGGCCAACGTCCTGACTTTC. The encoded protein is CASSSSGRAANVLTF. The full variable domain, completed using reference TRBV7-9 and TRBJ2-6, is DTGVSQNPRHKITKRGQNVTFRCDPISEHNRLYWYRQTLGQGPEFLTYFQNEAQLEKSRLLSDRFSAERPKGSFSTLEIQRTEQGDSAMYLCASSSSGRAANVLTFGAGSRLTVL.

This clonotype was recorded many times. V usage is TRBV5-1 and J usage is TRBJ2-3; a weak D match, TRBD2 (6 bases). The CDR3 length is 17 residues. The germline CDR1 and CDR2 sequences are SGHRS and YFSETQ. The V and J ends lost 4 bases and 0 bases respectively, with 18 bases between them. The CDR3 sequence: CASSDPSSGKSTDTQYF. The CDR3 nucleotides read TGCGCCAGCAGCGACCCCAGTAGCGGCAAGAGCACAGATACGCAGTATTTT.

This clonotype was found a few times. CDR3 DNA sequence: TGTGCCAGCAGTCCCACATACCCAGCCGGGACTAGCGGGGGGGTAAATGAGCAGTTCTTC. Translating it yields CASSPTYPAGTSGGVNEQFF. The rearrangement uses TRBV6-1 and TRBJ2-1; 16 positions match TRBD2. With V trimmed by 5 bases and J by 7 bases, 17 bases remained unmatched. The CDR3 is made up of 20 amino acids. CDR1 is MNHNS and CDR2 is SASEGT in the germline V gene.